This passage covers 30 T cell receptor beta chains from one sample sequenced in a study of blood T cell repertoires in COVID-19. Some clones are missing from TCRdb's copy, which holds only in-frame ones; the method was immunoSEQ multiplex PCR. This table has more than 200,000 clones, approximately 91% appearing once. The sequenced sample was peripheral blood. Source of these receptors: a woman in her thirties or forties who had recovered from COVID-19.

The chain employs TRBV9 and TRBJ2-2; D call uncertain. The CDR3 consists of 15 residues. CDR1 is SGDLS, CDR2 YYNGEE, per germline. Trimming pared 1 base from V and 1 base from J, leaving 8 bases between. CDR3 loop: CASSVIAGNTGELFF. CDR3 nucleotides: TGTGCCAGCAGCGTAATCGCAGGGAACACCGGGGAGCTGTTTTTT.

V gene TRBV19 combines with J gene TRBJ1-5; D gene ambiguous. Trimming removed 7 bases at V and 1 base at J, with 11 bases between. Germline V lookup: CDR1 LNHDA, CDR2 SQIVND (reference sequence). CDR3 length: 14 amino acids. CDR3 nucleotides: TGTGCCAGTAAATTTTGGGCAAGCAATCAGCCCCAGCATTTT. The encoded protein is CASKFWASNQPQHF.

CDR3: CASSHQLEVAKNIQYF. CDR3 coding DNA: TGTGCCAGCAGTCACCAACTAGAAGTGGCCAAAAACATTCAGTACTTC. The rearrangement joins TRBV6-2 or TRBV6-3 to TRBJ2-4, with TRBD2 as a possible D gene (5 bases). Germline assignment: CDR1 MNHEY and CDR2 SVGEGT. Trimming left V 5 bases short and J 1 base short, with 15 bases between. The CDR3 loop spans 16 amino acids.

This clone was seen more than once but under ten times. The V and J genes are TRBV7-2 and TRBJ2-1; the match to TRBD2 covers 10 bases. The CDR3 contains 15 residues. The V gene end was trimmed by 2 bases and the J gene end by 5 bases; junction bases not matched to a gene: 3. The germline gives CDR1 SGHTA, CDR2 FQGNSA. CDR3 sequence (DNA): TGTGCCAGCAGCTTAAGCGGGAGGGCCGACAATGAGCAGTTCTTC. This encodes CASSLSGRADNEQFF.

This chain connects TRBV18 to TRBJ1-1; 11 bases fit TRBD1. The junction had 1 base not matched to a gene; V was cut back by 4 bases and J by 3 bases. This CDR3 has 14 amino acids. CDR1 is KGHSH and CDR2 is LQKENI in the germline V gene. CDR3 protein: CASSRDRGDTEAFF. The CDR3 nucleotides read TGTGCCAGCTCACGGGACAGGGGGGACACTGAAGCTTTCTTT. The full variable domain, in which reference TRBV18 and TRBJ1-1 provide the parts outside the CDR3, is NAGVMQNPRHLVRRRGQEARLRCSPMKGHSHVYWYRQLPEEGLKFMVYLQKENIIDESGMPKERFSAEFPKEGPSILRIQQVVRGDSAAYFCASSRDRGDTEAFFGQGTRLTVV.

The chain has TRBV19 and TRBJ2-2; D might be TRBD2 (7 bases). The V and J ends lost 9 bases and 7 bases respectively, with 12 bases between them. Germline CDR1 is LNHDA and CDR2 is SQIVND (reference sequence). The CDR3 runs to 12 residues. CDR3 region: CARSRGLGELFF. The CDR3, as DNA: TGTGCCAGGTCGCGGGGGCTCGGGGAGCTGTTTTTT.

V usage is TRBV11-2 and J usage is TRBJ1-3; a possible D gene is TRBD1 (6 bases). The ends were cut back, 5 bases at V and 2 bases at J, with 13 bases in the middle. The CDR3 covers 15 residues. Germline V lookup: CDR1 SGHAT, CDR2 FQNNGV. The CDR3 loop reads CASSHTTGPGNTIYF. For the CDR3, the DNA is TGTGCCAGCAGCCACACCACAGGGCCTGGAAACACCATATATTTT.

This clone was seen just once. The chain links TRBV7-9 to TRBJ2-7, with TRBD2 matching over 9 bases. The CDR3 covers 16 residues. J lost 3 bases, V lost 3 bases, and 9 bases had no gene match. The germline CDR1 and CDR2 sequences are SEHNR and FQNEAQ (reference sequence). The CDR3 is CASSLGIAGDRYEQYF. Written as DNA, the CDR3 is TGTGCCAGCAGCTTGGGGATAGCGGGGGACCGCTACGAGCAGTACTTC.

This chain connects TRBV19 to TRBJ2-2, with D maybe TRBD1 (7 bases). Germline-derived CDR1 and CDR2 are LNHDA and SQIVND (reference sequence). The CDR3 contains 17 residues. V was trimmed by 3 bases and J by 1 base, leaving 15 bases between them. The CDR3 is CASSIGQAGLNTGELFF. The CDR3 region has the DNA TGTGCCAGTAGTATCGGACAGGCGGGGCTGAACACCGGGGAGCTGTTTTTT.

The J gene is TRBJ2-1, the V gene TRBV5-4; D perhaps matches TRBD2 (5 bases). The germline gives CDR1 SGHNT, CDR2 YYREEE (reference sequence). The CDR3 covers 16 residues. Deletions cut 3 bases from V and 0 bases from J, with 13 bases between. In DNA form, the CDR3 reads TGTGCCAGCAGCTCGGACTGGTGGAGCTCCTACAATGAGCAGTTCTTC. As protein: CASSSDWWSSYNEQFF.

The chain couples TRBV5-1 to TRBJ1-3, with unresolved D. V shed 4 bases and J shed 4 bases, with 9 bases lying between them. Germline CDR1 is SGHRS and CDR2 is YFSETQ. This CDR3 comprises 13 residues. The CDR3 reads CASSVGSGNTIYF. Here the CDR3 DNA reads TGCGCCAGCAGCGTCGGGAGCGGAAACACCATATATTTT.

The gene calls are TRBV5-1 and TRBJ1-4; tentative D call: TRBD1 (5 bases). CDR1 is SGHRS and CDR2 is YFSETQ in the germline V gene. With 5 bases removed from V and 8 bases from J, the gap between germline ends came to 19 bases. CDR3 length equals 15 residues. The CDR3 protein is CASSYGGTTGEKLFF. CDR3 coding DNA: TGCGCCAGCAGTTATGGGGGGACGACCGGGGAAAAACTGTTTTTT.

The V and J genes are TRBV6-2 or TRBV6-3 and TRBJ2-4; TRBD1 matches 7 bases. V trimming: 2 bases; J trimming: 4 bases; junction bases outside the gene matches: 8. CDR3 size: 16 residues. Germline-derived CDR1 and CDR2 are MNHEY and SVGEGT. The CDR3 spells CASSYPGQREKNIQYF. As DNA, the CDR3 is TGTGCCAGCAGTTACCCGGGACAGCGAGAAAAAAACATTCAGTACTTC.

This clone was found once. The J gene is TRBJ2-1, the V gene TRBV24-1, with D tentatively TRBD1 (6 bases). CDR3 length: 15 amino acids. Deletions cut 5 bases from V and 5 bases from J, with 15 bases between. Germline V CDR1 and CDR2: KGHDR, SFDVKD. CDR3 region: CATSGLGQLNNEQFF. The CDR3 bases are TGTGCCACCAGTGGGTTAGGACAGCTCAACAATGAGCAGTTCTTC.

The chain uses TRBV7-3 and TRBJ1-6; 7 bases agree with TRBD1. Germline assignment: CDR1 SGHTA and CDR2 FQGTGA. This CDR3 has 18 residues. Trimming cost V 1 base and J 8 bases; bases outside gene matches: 14. CDR3 amino acids: CASSLNLGQPGSDSPLHF. Here the CDR3 DNA reads TGTGCCAGCAGCTTAAACCTGGGACAGCCGGGATCTGATTCACCCCTCCACTTT.

On this clone: In the same sample, other DNA sequences code for this CDR3. The chain combines TRBV6-2 or TRBV6-3 with TRBJ2-7; no clear D. Trimming removed 6 bases from V and 0 bases from J, with 9 bases in between. The CDR3 extends over 13 amino acids. From germline, CDR1 is MNHEY and CDR2 SVGEGT. The CDR3 sequence is CASSQDSSYEQYF. CDR3 coding DNA: TGTGCCAGCAGCCAAGATAGCTCCTACGAGCAGTACTTC.

This clone appeared once. The chain joins TRBV13 to TRBJ1-1, with D tentatively TRBD1 (5 bases). The CDR3 totals 16 residues. The V gene lost 5 bases and the J gene lost 5 bases, with 21 bases spanning the gap. In germline, CDR1 is PRHDT, CDR2 FYEKMQ (reference sequence). The CDR3 nucleotides read TGTGCCAGCAGCCGACCCCGGGCAGGCGGGGGAACTGAAGCTTTCTTT. As protein: CASSRPRAGGGTEAFF.

This chain connects TRBV15 to TRBJ1-6, with D possibly TRBD1 on 5 matching bases. V was shortened by 1 base and J by 5 bases, with 12 bases between the two germline ends. Germline V lookup: CDR1 LNHNV, CDR2 YYDKDF (reference sequence). CDR3 size: 16 residues. The CDR3 is CATSRVREQNNSPLHF. In nucleotides, the CDR3 is TGTGCCACCAGCAGAGTCAGGGAACAAAATAATTCACCCCTCCACTTT.

The chain is built from TRBV2 and TRBJ2-7, with D possibly matching TRBD1 (6 bases). The CDR3 totals 14 residues. The ends were cut back, 7 bases at V and 0 bases at J, with 13 bases in the middle. CDR1 is SNHLY, CDR2 FYNNEI, per germline. The CDR3 coding sequence is TGTGCCAGCACCCAAAGGACAGTCTCCTACGAGCAGTACTTC. Translating gives CASTQRTVSYEQYF.

The chain uses TRBV9 and TRBJ2-3, with TRBD2 matching 9 bases. V lost 3 bases and J lost 3; bases outside the gene matches: 5. CDR1 SGDLS and CDR2 YYNGEE come from the germline V gene. The CDR3 is 15 amino acids. CDR3 nucleotide sequence: TGTGCCAGCAGCGCGACTAGCGGAATGACAGATACGCAGTATTTT. Translating gives CASSATSGMTDTQYF.

This chain joins TRBV11-3 and TRBJ2-1; 7 bases align to TRBD2. Unmatched junction bases numbered 4, after V lost 0 bases and J lost 8 bases. This CDR3 spans 14 amino acids. Per the germline V gene, CDR1 is SGHNT and CDR2 is YENEEA. This CDR3 is CASSLEGGSDEQFF. The CDR3 nucleotides are TGTGCCAGCAGCTTAGAAGGCGGGAGCGATGAGCAGTTCTTC.

The chain has TRBV11-3 and TRBJ2-3; D may be TRBD1 (5 bases). Trimming took 7 bases from V and 6 from J, leaving 14 bases between them. Germline CDR1 reads SGHNT; CDR2 reads YENEEA. The CDR3 covers 13 residues. CDR3 sequence: CASNPVSGDTQYF. The CDR3 DNA sequence: TGTGCCAGCAACCCAGTATCAGGGGATACGCAGTATTTT.

CDR3 in amino acids: CASSATGTSRGKEQFF. CDR3 DNA sequence: TGTGCCAGCAGCGCCACCGGGACTAGCAGAGGAAAGGAGCAGTTCTTC. The chain carries TRBV7-6 and TRBJ2-1; TRBD2 agrees at 9 bases. Trimming removed 5 bases from V and 10 bases from J; junction bases left unmatched: 15. The CDR3 consists of 16 residues. CDR1 and CDR2 (germline): SGHVS, FNYEAQ.

The J gene is TRBJ1-2, the V gene TRBV19; no reliable D call. Trimming removed 7 bases from V and 4 bases from J, with 10 bases in between. The CDR3 contains 12 residues. From germline, CDR1 is LNHDA and CDR2 SQIVND (reference sequence). The CDR3 DNA reads as TGTGCCAGTACCAAAGACACCTATGGCTACACCTTC. Residues: CASTKDTYGYTF. The variable domain in full, with the rest retrieved from reference TRBV19 and TRBJ1-2, is DGGITQSPKYLFRKEGQNVTLSCEQNLNHDAMYWYRQDPGQGLRLIYYSQIVNDFQKGDIAEGYSVSREKKESFPLTVTSAQKNPTAFYLCASTKDTYGYTFGSGTRLTVV.

This sequence joins TRBV11-1 and TRBJ2-3, with unresolved D. Per germline, CDR1 SGHAT and CDR2 FQDESV (reference sequence). There are 13 residues in the CDR3. The V end was cut by 5 bases, the J end by 5 bases, with 11 bases between. CDR3 sequence: CASSTQDGDTQYF. The CDR3 bases are TGTGCCAGCAGCACCCAGGATGGAGATACGCAGTATTTT.

The sample holds a few counts of this clone. The rearrangement joins TRBV15 to TRBJ1-6; the D gene is possibly TRBD1 (6 bases). The CDR3 length is 15 residues. Germline V gene sequence: CDR1 LNHNV, CDR2 YYDKDF (reference sequence). V lost 1 base and J 8 bases, leaving 12 bases between the germline ends. The CDR3, as DNA: TGTGCCACCAGCAGAGGCCGGGACACCTATTCACCCCTCCACTTT. It translates to CATSRGRDTYSPLHF.

The rearrangement uses TRBV4-3 and TRBJ2-5, with D possibly being TRBD1 (6 bases). This CDR3 spans 15 amino acids. V lost 4 bases and J 3 bases, leaving 15 bases between the germline ends. Germline V gene lookup returns CDR1 LGHNA and CDR2 YSLEER. DNA for the CDR3: TGCGCCAGCAGCCCACAGGGCGTCGGGGAAGAGACCCAGTACTTC. Translation: CASSPQGVGEETQYF.

The genes are TRBV5-1 and TRBJ1-2; D ambiguous. CDR1 SGHRS and CDR2 YFSETQ come from the germline V gene. The CDR3 is 14 amino acids. The V gene lost 3 bases and the J gene lost 1 base, with 10 bases spanning the gap. The CDR3 loop reads CASSSDSYNYGYTF. In nucleotides, the CDR3 is TGCGCCAGCAGCTCAGACTCCTATAACTATGGCTACACCTTC.

V is TRBV2 and J is TRBJ2-7, with 8 bases that match TRBD2. With 10 bases clipped from V and 0 bases from J, the junction kept 14 bases outside the gene matches. Germline V gene lookup returns CDR1 SNHLY and CDR2 FYNNEI. The CDR3 loop spans 16 amino acids. DNA for the CDR3: TGTGCCACCCTCTTCTCAGCGGGGGCTAGCTCCTACGAGCAGTACTTC. Translation gives CATLFSAGASSYEQYF.

This clone was recorded a few times. The V call is TRBV12-3 or TRBV12-4, the J call TRBJ2-1, with 8 bases that match TRBD1. V lost 7 bases to trimming and J lost 12 bases; unmatched junction nucleotides: 8. This CDR3 spans 12 amino acids. The CDR3 DNA follows: TGTGCCAGCACCCAGGACAGGGCCCGGCAGTTCTTC. This gives the protein CASTQDRARQFF.